What follows are 10 T cell receptor beta chains derived from one specimen sequenced in a study of human CD8 memory T cell subsets. Production of TCR beta libraries used UMI-labeled 5' RACE as the method. Each CDR3 protein gets one entry in TCRdb, which reprocessed the 5' RACE reads and gives no DNA. The repertoire table contains thousands of distinct CDR3 sequences. The sample was CD8+ T cells from PBMCs. The receptors shown here come from a human donor in good health.

This clonotype is called medium-sized based on its frequency. V gene TRBV25-1 combines with J gene TRBJ1-4. Germline V gives CDR1 MGHDK, CDR2 SYGVNS. The length of the CDR3 is 12 residues. CDR3 sequence reads: CASSEFGEKLFF.

The V gene is TRBV20-1, the J gene TRBJ2-7; the TCRdb call, TRBD2, lacks DNA for checking. The CDR3 has 16 residues. From germline, CDR1 is DFQATT and CDR2 SNEGSKA (reference sequence). CDR3 region: CSARSLTSGSSYEQYF.

This clonotype shows up as medium-sized by frequency. The chain employs TRBV28 and TRBJ1-2; TCRdb's D gene call, TRBD1, goes unchecked for lack of DNA. Germline V gene data show CDR1 as MDHEN and CDR2 as SYDVKM. The CDR3 sequence is 16 residues long. This chain's CDR3 is CASTLLGGRRGYGYTF.

This clonotype counts as medium-sized by frequency. The J gene is TRBJ2-1, the V gene TRBV29-1; TCRdb outputs TRBD2, but without DNA this stays unchecked. CDR3 size: 17 residues. The V gene's germline CDR1 is SQVTM and CDR2 ANQGSEA. Here the CDR3 reads CSVGGTSGRPSYNEQFF.

The chain carries TRBV5-4 and TRBJ2-3. The CDR3 runs 13 residues. CDR1 SGHNT and CDR2 YYREEE come from the germline V gene (reference sequence). CDR3 region: CASSLEPMDTQYF.

The J gene is TRBJ2-5, the V gene TRBV28. CDR1 is MDHEN, CDR2 SYDVKM, per germline. This CDR3 contains 12 residues. The CDR3 is CASSLPQETQYF.

This chain uses TRBV20-1 with TRBJ2-7; TCRdb proposes TRBD1, but this gene call is untestable without DNA. This CDR3 comprises 20 residues. Germline V gene lookup returns CDR1 DFQATT and CDR2 SNEGSKA (reference sequence). Here the CDR3 reads CSAPPGPGTGGPQSSYEQYF.

The rearrangement uses TRBV5-1 and TRBJ2-7. The germline gives CDR1 SGHRS, CDR2 YFSETQ. The CDR3 is made up of 14 amino acids. The CDR3 sequence: CASSHDALRVEQYF. Together with reference TRBV5-1 and TRBJ2-7, the CDR3 gives the full variable domain: KAGVTQTPRYLIKTRGQQVTLSCSPISGHRSVSWYQQTPGQGLQFLFEYFSETQRNKGNFPGRFSGRQFSNSRSEMNVSTLELGDSALYLCASSHDALRVEQYFGPGTRLTVT.

The rearrangement joins TRBV28 to TRBJ2-7; the TCRdb call, TRBD2, lacks DNA for checking. Germline-derived CDR1 and CDR2 are MDHEN and SYDVKM. This CDR3 has 15 amino acids. The CDR3 region is CASSPIPPRNYEQYF.

The chain links TRBV29-1 to TRBJ2-7; TCRdb indicates TRBD1, and absent DNA this call remains unverified. The CDR3 consists of 12 residues. Germline V gene data show CDR1 as SQVTM and CDR2 as ANQGSEA. The CDR3 sequence is CSVEDRGAVQYF.